This T cell receptor (beta chain) was obtained from a study of OX40 agonist ivuxolimab in advanced cancers. The CDR3 runs to 13 residues. Germline V gene sequence: CDR1 MGHRA, CDR2 YSYEKL. J was trimmed by 5 bases and V by 5 bases; bases with no gene match: 4. Assay: immunoSEQ multiplex PCR; the TCRdb copy retains only in-frame clones and omits some. There are 20,000 to 25,000 clones in the sample; about 79% occur only once, and roughly 25% lies in the top ten. General observations from the study: Both CD4+ and CD8+ T cell populations in blood had undergone clonal expansion by week 6 at 0.1 to 3.0 mg/kg.

Patients who had autoimmune disease history or got systemic immunosuppression were left out. The sample holds a few counts of this clone. Its specificity is not known. This receptor was obtained from an adult with an advanced solid tumor such as melanoma, head and neck, liver or kidney cancer. Sequenced material: CD4+ or CD8+ T cells sorted from blood, taken in a trial of the OX40 agonist ivuxolimab. This chain joins TRBV4-1 and TRBJ1-2, with 8 bases fitting TRBD1. CDR3 DNA sequence: TGCGCCAGCAGCACGGACAGGGATTATGGCTACACCTTC. This translates into CASSTDRDYGYTF.